Shown below are 6 T cell receptor beta chains from a single sample sequenced in a study of T-cell reconstitution after alpha-beta-depleted transplantation in children. As it was prepared, the TCRbeta library received unique molecular identifiers. MiXCR, run by TCRdb on the PCR reads, gives a single entry per CDR3 protein. The sample yields roughly 220,000 distinct CDR3 sequences, 7.5% to 9.5% seen once. Sequenced here: PBMCs, mostly from graft donor cells, sampled 360 days after TCRalphabeta/CD19-depleted stem cell transplant. All receptors derive from a male patient aged 2-10 years who had a stem cell transplant for acute myeloid leukemia, so the T cells may come from the graft donor.

This clonotype was counted many times. V is TRBV5-1 and J is TRBJ2-6; D not resolved. The CDR3 totals 16 residues. Trimming took off 5 bases at V and 3 bases at J, with 15 bases between the two ends. Germline V gives CDR1 SGHRS, CDR2 YFSETQ. The CDR3 DNA is TGCGCCAGCAGATCGGGCAGGCTCATTGGGGCCAACGTCCTGACTTTC. Residues: CASRSGRLIGANVLTF.

This clonotype was picked up a small number of times. DNA for the CDR3: TGCAGCGTTGTTGGACAGAGGGATTACGAGCAGTACTTC. Translated, it gives CSVVGQRDYEQYF. The V and J genes are TRBV29-1 and TRBJ2-7; weak D call: TRBD1 (6 bases). This CDR3 has 13 residues. From germline, CDR1 is SQVTM and CDR2 ANQGSEA. Trimming removed 4 bases from V and 4 bases from J, with 14 bases in between.

This clonotype appeared a few times. The chain is built from TRBV7-9 and TRBJ2-7; TRBD2 aligns across 13 bases. CDR1 and CDR2 (germline): SEHNR, FQNEAQ (reference sequence). The CDR3 has 17 amino acids. J lost 3 bases, V lost 5 bases, and 10 bases had no gene match. The CDR3 DNA is TGTGCCAGCAGCGGAGCGGGACTAGCGGGAAATTACTACGAGCAGTACTTC. Its protein product is CASSGAGLAGNYYEQYF.

This clonotype showed up just a few times. The chain is built from TRBV4-3 and TRBJ2-7, with a possible D match to TRBD1 (5 bases). Looked up from germline, CDR1 is LGHNA and CDR2 is YSLEER. This CDR3 contains 14 residues. The germline V and J ends were trimmed by 0 bases and 4 bases, with 10 bases remaining between them. CDR3 coding DNA: TGCGCCAGCAGCCAAGATAACAGGCGGTACGAGCAGTACTTC. Protein: CASSQDNRRYEQYF.

J is TRBJ1-1 and V is TRBV12-3 or TRBV12-4; no clear D. V was pared by 7 bases and J by 0 bases, with 9 bases between. The CDR3 is 13 residues long. CDR3 sequence (DNA): TGTGCCAGCACTACAGCTATGAACACTGAAGCTTTCTTT. Translating it yields CASTTAMNTEAFF.

This clonotype was seen a handful of times. This chain connects TRBV18 to TRBJ2-7; D is uncertain. V lost 4 bases to trimming and J lost 7 bases, with 14 bases between them. From germline, CDR1 is KGHSH and CDR2 LQKENI. The CDR3 is 13 residues long. The CDR3 DNA reads as TGTGCCAGCTCACGATATAGGGCTCGGGAGCAGTACGTC. Residues: CASSRYRAREQYV.